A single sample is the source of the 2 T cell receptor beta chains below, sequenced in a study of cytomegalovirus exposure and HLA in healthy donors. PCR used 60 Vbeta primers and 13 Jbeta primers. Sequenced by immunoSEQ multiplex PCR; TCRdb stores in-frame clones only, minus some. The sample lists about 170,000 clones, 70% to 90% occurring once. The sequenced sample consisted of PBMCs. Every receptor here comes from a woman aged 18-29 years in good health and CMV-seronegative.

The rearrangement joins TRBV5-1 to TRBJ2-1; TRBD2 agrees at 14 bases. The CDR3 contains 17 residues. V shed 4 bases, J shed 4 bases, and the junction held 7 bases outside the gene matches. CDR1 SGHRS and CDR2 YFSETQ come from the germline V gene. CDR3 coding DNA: TGCGCCAGCAGCCCGCGACTAGCGGGAGGGCGATACAATGAGCAGTTCTTC. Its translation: CASSPRLAGGRYNEQFF.

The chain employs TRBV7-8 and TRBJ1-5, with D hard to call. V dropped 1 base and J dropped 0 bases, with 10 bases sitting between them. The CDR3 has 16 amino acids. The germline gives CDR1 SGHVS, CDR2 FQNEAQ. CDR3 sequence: CASSLEREISNQPQHF. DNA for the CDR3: TGTGCCAGCAGCTTAGAGCGCGAGATTAGCAATCAGCCCCAGCATTTT.